This T cell receptor (beta chain) emerged from a study of regulatory T cells in long-lasting Graves disease. Study results and caveats: Accuracy could have been hurt by small sample size. Repertoires from persistent disease leaned toward TRBV28, TRBJ1-2 and TRBJ2-5.

CDR3-region Arm-PCR and iRepertoire HTBI primers produced the TCR beta libraries. TCRdb reprocessed the multiplex PCR reads with MiXCR, giving one entry per CDR3 protein. The data contain roughly 380,000 distinct CDR3 sequences, approximately 15% of them seen just once; the ten biggest clones take up less than 35%. Note on this clonotype: What it recognizes is unknown.

The CDR3 contains 12 residues. Germline CDR1 and CDR2: LNHNV and YYDKDF (reference sequence). V lost 5 bases and J lost 7, with 11 bases in between. As for time point: newly diagnosed GD, antithyroid drugs for less than 3 months. TCR sequences were obtained from RNA taken from PBMCs. These same records also appear under a second study, on T cells in Graves' hyperthyroidism and ophthalmopathy. As reported in that work: Researchers barred patients who had uncontrolled infection, other autoimmune disease, pregnancy or lactation. Most thyroid clonotypes with frequency above 0.001 were detected in blood.

The chain carries TRBV15 and TRBJ1-2, with D unresolved. The sample here was peripheral blood mononuclear cells (PBMCs), taken at new diagnosis, from a patient treated with antithyroid drugs. This TCR was recovered from a man aged 35 to 55 with Graves disease. The CDR3, as DNA: TGTGCCACCAGCTCGTCGGCCGGTGGCTACACCTTC. It specifies CATSSSAGGYTF.